This record concerns one T cell receptor beta chain sequence. Antigen specificity is unknown. The sample comes from a study of blood T cells in healthy people across ages. The CDR3 has 15 amino acids. V was clipped by 4 bases and J by 12 bases; unmatched bases: 12. Germline CDR1 is SGHTA and CDR2 is FQGNSA. Isolation per sample recovered at least 7 million PBMCs. Primed by a sample-barcoded 5' primer and a J-beta primer mix, a second PCR proceeded for about 6 to 12 cycles. All cDNA molecules were each tagged by a template-switch adaptor with 12 random nucleotides. Each single sample gave us at least 2.5 million CDR3-containing paired-end reads. In TCRdb, the 5' RACE reads were re-called with MiXCR into one record per CDR3 protein. Among approximately 940,000 distinct CDR3 sequences listed, roughly 48% were seen once. Findings of the study overall: Naive CD4+ cells and diversity were both higher in long-lived donors than in aged donors.

This receptor was identified in a man aged 30 to 39 in good health. The genes are TRBV7-2 and TRBJ2-1; TRBD2 aligns across 10 bases. The sequencing input was blood. The CDR3: CTSSYASGGGIRQFF. As DNA, the CDR3 is TGTACCAGCAGCTATGCTAGCGGGGGAGGGATTCGGCAGTTCTTC. Using reference TRBV7-2 and TRBJ2-1 for the parts outside the CDR3, the full variable domain is GAGVSQSPSNKVTEKGKDVELRCDPISGHTALYWYRQSLGQGLEFLIYFQGNSAPDKSGLPSDRFSAERTGGSVSTLTIQRTQQEDSAVYLCTSSYASGGGIRQFFGPGTRLTVL.